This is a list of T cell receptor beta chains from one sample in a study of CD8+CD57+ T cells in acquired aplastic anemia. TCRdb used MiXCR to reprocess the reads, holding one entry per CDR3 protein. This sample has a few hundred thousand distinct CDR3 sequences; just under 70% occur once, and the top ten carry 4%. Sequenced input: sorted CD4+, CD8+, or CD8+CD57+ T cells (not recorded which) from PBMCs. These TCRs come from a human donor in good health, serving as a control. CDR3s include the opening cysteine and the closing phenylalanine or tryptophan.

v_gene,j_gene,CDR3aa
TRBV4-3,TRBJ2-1,CASSQEVRGPEVDEQFF
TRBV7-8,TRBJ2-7,CASTPTSGGYAQYF
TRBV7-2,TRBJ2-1,CASSQEGGGETEAQFF
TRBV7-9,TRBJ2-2,CASSLTSGGRIGALFF
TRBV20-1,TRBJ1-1,CSAGFTPPLFF
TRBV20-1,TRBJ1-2,CSAGGTNRATF
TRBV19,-,CAGSTGRVQPQHF
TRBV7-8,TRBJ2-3,CASSLVGRGSAAQYF
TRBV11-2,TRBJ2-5,CASSLDRGPQETQYF
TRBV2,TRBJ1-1,CASSARTANTEAFF
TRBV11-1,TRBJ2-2,CASSLALTSGGASGTGELFF
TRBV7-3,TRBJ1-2,CASTSEDRYLHYGYTF
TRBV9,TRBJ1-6,CASSFHGGNSYEHF
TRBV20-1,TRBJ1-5,CSTTRDPQPQHF
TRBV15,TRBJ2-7,CATSVAATYDELFF
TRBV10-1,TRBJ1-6,CASSESSGGRQNSPLHF
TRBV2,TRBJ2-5,CASMRGETQYF
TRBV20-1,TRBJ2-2,CSARSAATNGELFF
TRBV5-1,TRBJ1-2,CASSTTGSPYYTF
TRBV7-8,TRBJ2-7,CASSWGTQYFGPGYF
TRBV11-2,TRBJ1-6,CASSITGAADNNSPLHF
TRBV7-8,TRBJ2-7,CASSNSYEQYF
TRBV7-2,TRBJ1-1,CASSLSDYEASF
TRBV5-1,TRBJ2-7,CASSLGQYTEQYF
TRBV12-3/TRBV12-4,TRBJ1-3,CASSKDRAGNTIYF
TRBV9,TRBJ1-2,CASSSTGDYSPHPF
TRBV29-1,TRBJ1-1,CSVEKVNTEAFF
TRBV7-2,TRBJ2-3,CASSLTPATQYF
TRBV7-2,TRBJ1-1,CASRLDQATAEAFF
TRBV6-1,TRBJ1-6,CASSSGELYNSPLHF
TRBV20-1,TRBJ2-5,CSDGRGGTDTKETQYF
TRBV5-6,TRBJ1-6,CASSLTQDSPLHF
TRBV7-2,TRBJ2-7,CASSPGGTAEEAF
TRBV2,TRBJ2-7,CASSLRGGSAEYF
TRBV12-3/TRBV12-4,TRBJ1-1,CASIGGGQGATEAFF
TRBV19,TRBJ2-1,CASSSSSGGMNNEQFF
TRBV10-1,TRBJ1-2,CASSQIPGTDVRGYIF
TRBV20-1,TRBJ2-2,CSAQGGVHGELFF
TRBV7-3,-,CASSFTRGSNEQFF
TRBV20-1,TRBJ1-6,CSARLAGTPNSPLHF
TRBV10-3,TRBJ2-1,CAISEPTGYNEQFF
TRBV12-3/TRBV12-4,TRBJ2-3,CASRPDRLDTQYF
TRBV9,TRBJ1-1,CASSVDNPGSSYIF
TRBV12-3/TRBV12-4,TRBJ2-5,CASSPDGAAEETQYF
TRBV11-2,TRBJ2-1,CASSAQGDRWFF
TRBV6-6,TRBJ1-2,CASQKAEGGGYTF
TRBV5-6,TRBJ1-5,CASRTTTGPGQPQHF
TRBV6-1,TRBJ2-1,CASSELAGVDEQFF
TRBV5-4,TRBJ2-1,CASSKGTTYNEQFF
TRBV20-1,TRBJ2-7,CSARHMDEQYF
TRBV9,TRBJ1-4,CASSERGYAELFF